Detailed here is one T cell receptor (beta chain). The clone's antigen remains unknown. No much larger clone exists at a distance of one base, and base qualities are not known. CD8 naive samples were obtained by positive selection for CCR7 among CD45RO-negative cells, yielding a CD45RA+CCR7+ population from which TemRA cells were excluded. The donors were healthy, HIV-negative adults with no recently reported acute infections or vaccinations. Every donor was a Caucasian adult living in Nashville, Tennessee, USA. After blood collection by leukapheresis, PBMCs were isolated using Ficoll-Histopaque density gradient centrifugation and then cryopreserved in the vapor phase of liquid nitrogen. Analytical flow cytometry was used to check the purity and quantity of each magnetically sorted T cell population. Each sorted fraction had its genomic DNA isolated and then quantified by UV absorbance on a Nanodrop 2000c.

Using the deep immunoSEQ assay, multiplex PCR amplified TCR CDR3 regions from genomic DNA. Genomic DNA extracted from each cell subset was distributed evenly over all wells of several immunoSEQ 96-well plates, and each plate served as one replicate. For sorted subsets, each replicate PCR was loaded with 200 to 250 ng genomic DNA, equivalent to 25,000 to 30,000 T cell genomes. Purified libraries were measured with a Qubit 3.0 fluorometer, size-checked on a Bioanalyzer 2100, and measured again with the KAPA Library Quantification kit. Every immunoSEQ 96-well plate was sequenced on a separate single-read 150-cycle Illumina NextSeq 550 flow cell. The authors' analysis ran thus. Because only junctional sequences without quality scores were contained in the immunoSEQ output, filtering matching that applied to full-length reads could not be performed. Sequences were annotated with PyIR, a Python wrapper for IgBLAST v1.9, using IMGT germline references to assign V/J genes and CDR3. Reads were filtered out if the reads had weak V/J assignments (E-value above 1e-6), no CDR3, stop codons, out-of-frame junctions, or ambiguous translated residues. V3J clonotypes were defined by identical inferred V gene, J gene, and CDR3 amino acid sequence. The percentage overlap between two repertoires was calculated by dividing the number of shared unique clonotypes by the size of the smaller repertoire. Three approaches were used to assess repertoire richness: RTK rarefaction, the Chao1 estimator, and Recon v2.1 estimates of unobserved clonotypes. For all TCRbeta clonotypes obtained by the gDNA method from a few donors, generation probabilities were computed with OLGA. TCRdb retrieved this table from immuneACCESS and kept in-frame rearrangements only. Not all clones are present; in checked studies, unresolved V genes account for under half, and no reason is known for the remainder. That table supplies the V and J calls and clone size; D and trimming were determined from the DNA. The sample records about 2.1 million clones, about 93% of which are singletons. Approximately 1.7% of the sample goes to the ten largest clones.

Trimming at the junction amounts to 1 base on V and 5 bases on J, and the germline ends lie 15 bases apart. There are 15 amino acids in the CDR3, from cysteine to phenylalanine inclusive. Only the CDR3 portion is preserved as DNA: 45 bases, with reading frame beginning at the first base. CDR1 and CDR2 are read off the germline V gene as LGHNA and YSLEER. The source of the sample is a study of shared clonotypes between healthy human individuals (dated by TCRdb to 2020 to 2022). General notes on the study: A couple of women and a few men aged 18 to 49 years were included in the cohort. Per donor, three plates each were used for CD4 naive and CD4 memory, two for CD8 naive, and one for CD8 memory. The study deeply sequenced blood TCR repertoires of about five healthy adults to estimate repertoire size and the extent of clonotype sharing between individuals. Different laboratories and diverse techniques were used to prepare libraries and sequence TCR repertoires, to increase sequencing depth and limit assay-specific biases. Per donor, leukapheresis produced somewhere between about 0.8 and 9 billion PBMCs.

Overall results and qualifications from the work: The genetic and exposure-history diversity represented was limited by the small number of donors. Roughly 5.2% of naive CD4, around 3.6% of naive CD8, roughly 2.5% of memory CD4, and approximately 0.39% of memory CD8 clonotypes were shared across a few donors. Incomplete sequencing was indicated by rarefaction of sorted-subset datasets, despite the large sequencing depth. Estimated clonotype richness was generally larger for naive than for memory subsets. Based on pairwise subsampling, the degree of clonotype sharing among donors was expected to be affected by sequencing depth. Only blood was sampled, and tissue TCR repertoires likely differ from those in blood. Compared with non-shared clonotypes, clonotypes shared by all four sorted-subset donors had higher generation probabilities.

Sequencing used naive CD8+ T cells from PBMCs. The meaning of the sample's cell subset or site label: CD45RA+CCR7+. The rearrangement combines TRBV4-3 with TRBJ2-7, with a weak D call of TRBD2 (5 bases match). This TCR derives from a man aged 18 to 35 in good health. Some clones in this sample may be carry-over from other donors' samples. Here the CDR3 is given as CASSQAQRPRDEQYF. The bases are TGCGCCAGCAGCCAAGCCCAGCGGCCCCGGGACGAGCAGTACTTC.